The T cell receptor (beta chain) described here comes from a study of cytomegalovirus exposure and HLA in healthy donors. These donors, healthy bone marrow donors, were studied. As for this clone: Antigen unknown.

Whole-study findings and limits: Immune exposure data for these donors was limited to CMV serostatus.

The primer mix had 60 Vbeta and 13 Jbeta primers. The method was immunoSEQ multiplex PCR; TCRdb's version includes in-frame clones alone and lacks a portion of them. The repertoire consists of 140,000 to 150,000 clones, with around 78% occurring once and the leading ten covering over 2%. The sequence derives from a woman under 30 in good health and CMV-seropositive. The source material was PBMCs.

CDR3 DNA sequence: TGTGCCAGTAGTATTCGGGGGACAGGACCCATGAACACTGAAGCTTTCTTT. Encoded protein: CASSIRGTGPMNTEAFF. V and J are TRBV19 and TRBJ1-1; 8 bases fit TRBD1. The CDR3 consists of 17 residues. Germline loops: CDR1 LNHDA, CDR2 SQIVND (reference sequence). The V segment lost 3 bases and the J segment 0 bases; nucleotides outside the gene matches: 9.